The 16 T cell receptor delta chains below were found in one sample sequenced in a study of gammadelta T cells in human blood. TCRdb made new clone calls on the RT-PCR reads using CATT. The data show around 1,100 delta-chain clones, with approximately 8% seen just once and around a tenth held by the top ten. Sequencing used non-Vgamma9Vdelta2 gamma-delta T cells from adult blood. These receptors were collected from a human donor.

By share, this clone ranks as large. V usage is TRDV2 and J usage is TRDJ3; D gene unclear. The CDR3 spans 17 residues. V was pared by 3 bases and J by 5 bases, with 16 bases between. Germline lookup yields CDR1 GEAIGNYY and CDR2 EKD. The CDR3 region has the DNA TGTGCCTGTGACTCTGTTTACGCGTCCCGGGACACCCGACAGATGTTTTTC. Translation: CACDSVYASRDTRQMFF.

By share of the sample, this clone is medium-sized. The chain combines TRDV1 with TRDJ1, with D possibly matching TRDD3 (6 bases). The V end lost 0 bases, the J end lost 4 bases, and 24 bases lay between the germline ends. Germline assignment: CDR1 TSWWSYY and CDR2 QGS. This CDR3 contains 19 residues. The CDR3: CALGELLPGASLGGDKLIF. In DNA, the CDR3 is TGTGCTCTTGGGGAACTTCTCCCAGGGGCCTCCTTGGGGGGCGATAAACTCATCTTT.

This chain connects TRDV1 to TRDJ1; TRDD3 agrees at 9 bases. Germline V gene sequence: CDR1 TSWWSYY, CDR2 QGS. V lost 6 bases to trimming and J lost 9 bases; unmatched junction nucleotides: 35. The CDR3 loop spans 22 amino acids. The CDR3 coding sequence is TGTGCTCTTGGTAAACCCTTAGGTGTACGGTACTGGGGGACTACCTACCCCGAGGAACTCATCTTT. Protein sequence: CALGKPLGVRYWGTTYPEELIF.

In this sample, this clone is medium-sized. The chain employs TRDV1 and TRDJ1; D is uncertain. Trimming removed 2 bases from V and 1 base from J, with 8 bases in between. This CDR3 spans 14 amino acids. The germline CDR1 and CDR2 sequences are TSWWSYY and QGS. The CDR3 DNA sequence: TGTGCTCTTGGGGAATGCAGACCCACCGATAAACTCATCTTT. Amino acids: CALGECRPTDKLIF.

Relative to its sample, this clone is medium-sized. The gene calls are TRDV1 and TRDJ1; the match to TRDD3 covers 9 bases. Germline V gives CDR1 TSWWSYY, CDR2 QGS. J lost 0 bases, V lost 5 bases, and 25 bases had no gene match. The CDR3 runs 22 residues. The chain's CDR3 is CALGYEVPKGGTGGTDTDKLIF. CDR3 nucleotides: TGTGCTCTTGGGTATGAGGTTCCTAAAGGTGGTACTGGGGGAACAGACACCGATAAACTCATCTTT.

Relative to its sample, this clone is medium-sized. The chain carries TRDV1 and TRDJ1, with no clear D. The CDR3 is 15 residues long. The germline V and J ends were trimmed by 2 bases and 5 bases, with 15 bases remaining between them. Germline CDR1 reads TSWWSYY; CDR2 reads QGS. This CDR3 is CALGEGGYQGDKLIF. In DNA, the CDR3 is TGTGCTCTTGGGGAAGGTGGCTACCAGGGGGATAAACTCATCTTT.

This clone is medium-sized (0.01 to 0.1%) by share. The chain carries TRDV1 and TRDJ1; D perhaps matches TRDD1 (5 bases). The V end lost 0 bases, the J end lost 0 bases, and 17 bases lay between the germline ends. The CDR3 runs 18 residues. CDR1 is TSWWSYY, CDR2 QGS, per germline. As DNA, the CDR3 is TGTGCTCTTGGGGAACTACTGTGGTGGGCGAAATACACCGATAAACTCATCTTT. This encodes CALGELLWWAKYTDKLIF.

In its sample, this clone is medium-sized. The chain joins TRDV1 to TRDJ1; 10 positions agree with TRDD3. This CDR3 has 23 residues. The germline CDR1 and CDR2 sequences are TSWWSYY and QGS. With V trimmed by 5 bases and J by 4 bases, 31 bases remained unmatched. This chain's CDR3 is CALGITKKPPVTGGLRPHDKLIF. The CDR3 DNA is TGTGCTCTTGGGATAACTAAGAAGCCTCCCGTTACTGGGGGATTAAGACCCCACGATAAACTCATCTTT.

Judged by abundance, this clone is medium-sized. The genes are TRDV1 and TRDJ1, with a possible D match to TRDD2 (9 bases). Trimming removed 3 bases from V and 0 bases from J, with 38 bases in between. Germline V gene lookup returns CDR1 TSWWSYY and CDR2 QGS. CDR3 length: 24 amino acids. CDR3 DNA sequence: TGTGCTCTTGGGGACCGGCGTGGCCTTCCTACGTGGCGTACTGGGGGGAGATACACCGATAAACTCATCTTT. Protein: CALGDRRGLPTWRTGGRYTDKLIF.

This clone has just a few counts. The rearrangement links TRDV1 to TRDJ1; TRDD3 is a possible D gene (6 bases). This CDR3 contains 20 residues. V lost 0 bases and J lost 5, with 28 bases in between. Per germline, CDR1 TSWWSYY and CDR2 QGS. The CDR3 region is CALGELVSLVWGWGPDKLIF. In DNA, the CDR3 is TGTGCTCTTGGGGAACTAGTAAGTCTGGTCTGGGGTTGGGGACCAGATAAACTCATCTTT.

Relative to its sample, this clone is large. The chain is built from TRDV1 and TRDJ1, with no clear D. Trimming shortened V by 0 bases and J by 7 bases, and 9 bases separated the two germline ends. Looked up from germline, CDR1 is TSWWSYY and CDR2 is QGS. CDR3 length: 13 residues. CDR3 residues: CALGELGARKLIF. The CDR3 DNA reads TGTGCTCTTGGGGAACTCGGCGCACGTAAACTCATCTTT.

Regarding this clone: A much bigger clone sits one base away, suggesting this may be a read error. The sample holds other DNA sequences that translate to the same CDR3. This chain uses TRDV2 with TRDJ1; possible D gene TRDD2, 5 bases. The CDR3 is 25 amino acids. V dropped 0 bases and J dropped 4 bases, with 44 bases sitting between them. CDR1 is GEAIGNYY, CDR2 EKD, per germline. Here the CDR3 reads CACDTRTWLVYLTYPLRPLNDKLIF. The CDR3 DNA is TGTGCCTGTGACACCAGAACTTGGCTCGTCTACCTTACTTATCCCCTACGTCCACTAAACGATAAACTCATCTTT.

The J gene is TRDJ1, while no V gene call was made; the D call TRDD3 from the table was never checked on the DNA. The CDR3 consists of 18 residues. The CDR3: CASVLLGGGYMGTDKLIF. The CDR3 DNA reads TGTGCCTCAGTACTCTTAGGTGGGGGATATATGGGCACCGATAAACTCATCTTT.

This clone is deemed medium-sized. This chain links TRDV1 with TRDJ1, with TRDD3 identical over 8 bases. V lost 2 bases to trimming and J lost 8 bases; unmatched junction nucleotides: 25. Looked up from germline, CDR1 is TSWWSYY and CDR2 is QGS. The CDR3 has 20 amino acids. CDR3 bases: TGTGCTCTTGGGGAAAACAAACTCCCGGACGCTGGGATACGGAAAGGGAAACTCATCTTT. Translated, it gives CALGENKLPDAGIRKGKLIF.

In this sample, this clone is medium-sized (0.01 to 0.1%). V and J are TRDV1 and TRDJ1; TRDD3 aligns across 12 bases. The CDR3 has 21 residues. V dropped 4 bases and J dropped 0; count of bases not matched to a gene: 18. CDR1 TSWWSYY and CDR2 QGS come from the germline V gene. CDR3 region: CALGGGLLPSTGGYNTDKLIF. CDR3 DNA sequence: TGTGCTCTTGGGGGAGGACTCCTACCCTCGACTGGGGGATACAACACCGATAAACTCATCTTT.

This chain uses TRDV1 with TRDJ1; D is undetermined. This CDR3 region has 20 residues. V lost 3 bases and J 1 base, leaving 27 bases between the germline ends. The V gene's germline CDR1 is TSWWSYY and CDR2 QGS. CDR3 protein: CALGDALSSQELLVTDKLIF. The CDR3 nucleotides are TGTGCTCTTGGGGACGCTCTGTCCTCTCAGGAACTTCTGGTCACCGATAAACTCATCTTT.